This T cell receptor (beta chain) was documented in a study of blood T cell repertoires in COVID-19. Study summary: There were acute and convalescent COVID-19 samples, and they came from the United States, Italy and Spain. T cells, B-cell-depleted T cells, or PBMCs supplied cDNA or gDNA.

V was pared by 0 bases and J by 2 bases, with 13 bases between. Germline CDR1 is MNHNS and CDR2 is SASEGT. The CDR3 runs 16 residues. Sequenced by immunoSEQ multiplex PCR; TCRdb stores in-frame clones only, minus some. The table records 150,000 or so clones, around 75% of them present only once. The chain has TRBV6-1 and TRBJ2-5; no definite D call. The TCR sequence derives from a woman in her 70s with COVID-19, enrolled during active disease. The sequencing input was peripheral blood. In DNA form, the CDR3 reads TGTGCCAGCAGTGAAGCCCTTAATCCGAGGCAAGAGACCCAGTACTTC. Translated, it gives CASSEALNPRQETQYF.